Listed here is a single T cell receptor (beta chain). The source of the sample is a study of beta chain features in type 1 diabetes. The investigators reverse transcribed all of the isolated RNA, so they sequenced expressed TCRB transcripts. Here immunoSEQ multiplex PCR was the method, and the copy in TCRdb shows in-frame clones only, minus some. Of approximately 380,000 clones listed, over 12% are singletons. Sequenced: naive CD4+ T cells from blood. The TCR originated in a young woman in good health.

The CDR3 sequence: CASSPTRQSNTGELFF. CDR3 nucleotide sequence: TGTGCCAGCAGCCCGACGAGGCAGTCGAACACCGGGGAGCTGTTTTTT. The chain combines TRBV7-7 with TRBJ2-2; D ambiguous. With 5 bases removed from V and 0 bases from J, the gap between germline ends came to 13 bases. Germline V lookup: CDR1 SSHAT, CDR2 FNYEAQ (reference sequence). There are 16 residues in the CDR3.